This T cell receptor beta chain appears in the sequencing data of a study of cytomegalovirus exposure and HLA in healthy donors. Study conclusions and caveats: Rarity characterized most TCR sequences, yet some public TCRs appeared in many donors. TCR beta sequences reportedly predicted most subjects' HLA-A and HLA-B alleles accurately.

The ends lost 6 bases at V and 7 bases at J; junction bases unmatched: 3. The CDR3 contains 12 residues. CDR1 LNHDA and CDR2 SQIVND come from the germline V gene (reference sequence). In the PCR, 60 Vbeta and 13 Jbeta primers were used. Generated by immunoSEQ multiplex PCR, the TCRdb table keeps only in-frame clones and is missing some. The sample carries 100,000 to 150,000 clones, approximately 80% recorded once. Turning to this clone: Its target is not known.

The TCR comes from a man aged 50-60 years in good health and CMV-seronegative. J is TRBJ2-4 and V is TRBV19, with 7 nucleotides matching TRBD2. The sequenced sample was PBMCs. The chain's CDR3 is CASSQGGNIQYF. The CDR3 DNA sequence: TGTGCCAGTAGCCAGGGAGGGAACATTCAGTACTTC.